This T cell receptor (beta chain) came from a study of blood T cell repertoires in COVID-19. Measured with immunoSEQ multiplex PCR; TCRdb has only the in-frame clones, and not every one. The sample has over 250,000 clones, 89% seen once; the top ten hold approximately 1.8%. Germline values: CDR1 MDHEN, CDR2 SYDVKM. CDR3 size: 13 residues. Trimming stripped 6 bases from V and 6 bases from J, with 11 bases between. Sequencing was performed on PBMCs or T cells enriched from blood (not recorded which). The rearrangement uses TRBV28 and TRBJ2-2; possible D gene TRBD2, 5 bases. The receptor was isolated from a woman in her sixties who had recovered from COVID-19. The CDR3 loop reads CASSNSDPGELFF. The CDR3 coding sequence is TGTGCCAGCAGCAATAGCGACCCCGGGGAGCTGTTTTTT.